Shown below are 15 T cell receptor beta chains from a single sample sequenced in a study of CD8 T cells in Susac syndrome. Random hexamers primed reverse transcription of roughly 0.5 to 1 ug RNA. TCRdb passed the immunoSEQ multiplex PCR reads through MiXCR, listing each CDR3 protein once. The sample holds fewer than 85,000 distinct CDR3 sequences, 85% to 95% seen once. Source material: CD8+ T cells from PBMCs. Every receptor here comes from a human donor with multiple sclerosis.

The chain recombines TRBV7-2 with TRBJ1-5; 9 bases are a match to TRBD1. The junction had 9 bases not matched to a gene; V was cut back by 5 bases and J by 4 bases. CDR3 length: 16 amino acids. CDR1 is SGHTA, CDR2 FQGNSA, per germline. DNA of the CDR3: TGTGCCAGCAGCGAGGACAGGGGCCGCGATAATCAGCCCCAGCATTTT. Translation gives CASSEDRGRDNQPQHF.

The V and J genes are TRBV9 and TRBJ1-2; TRBD1 agrees at 8 bases. In germline, CDR1 is SGDLS, CDR2 YYNGEE. The CDR3 sequence is 17 residues long. V gave up 3 bases and J gave up 4 bases; unmatched junction bases: 14. The DNA of the CDR3 is TGTGCCAGCAGCGACCGGACAGGGCTAGCCGCCCCCTATGGCTACACCTTC. This codes for CASSDRTGLAAPYGYTF.

This chain joins TRBV14 and TRBJ2-3; 11 positions match TRBD2. The ends lost 3 bases at V and 4 bases at J; junction bases unmatched: 18. The V gene's germline CDR1 is SGHDN and CDR2 FVKESK. The CDR3 runs to 20 residues. The chain's CDR3 is CASSHLAGGAKLEGADTQYF. CDR3 coding DNA: TGTGCCAGCAGCCATCTAGCGGGAGGCGCCAAACTTGAAGGTGCAGATACGCAGTATTTT.

This chain links TRBV5-6 with TRBJ1-1; D ambiguous. V was clipped by 4 bases and J by 8 bases, with 12 bases between them. This CDR3 is built from 12 residues. Germline V CDR1 and CDR2: SGHDT, YYEEEE. The DNA for the CDR3 is TGTGCCAGCAGCGCCCAAGGCTGGGAAGCTTTCTTT. This encodes CASSAQGWEAFF.

The V gene is TRBV12-3 or TRBV12-4, the J gene TRBJ1-3; a possible D gene is TRBD1 (5 bases). CDR3 length: 14 amino acids. V was clipped by 3 bases and J by 4 bases, with 10 bases between them. CDR3 amino acids: CASSLGRAGNTIYF. The DNA for the CDR3 is TGTGCCAGCAGTTTGGGCAGGGCAGGAAACACCATATATTTT.

This clonotype was seen just once. The chain uses TRBV24-1 and TRBJ2-1, with D tentatively TRBD1 (5 bases). This CDR3 has 17 amino acids. V shed 6 bases and J shed 0 bases, with 17 bases lying between them. CDR1 and CDR2 from the germline V gene are KGHDR and SFDVKD. CDR3 nucleotide sequence: TGTGCCACCAGTACTTTCGTTGGGGCAGGCTCCTACAATGAGCAGTTCTTC. Translated: CATSTFVGAGSYNEQFF.

The V call is TRBV27, the J call TRBJ2-7, with TRBD1 identical over 7 bases. Per germline, CDR1 MNHEY and CDR2 SMNVEV (reference sequence). The CDR3 runs to 13 residues. Germline trimming cut 3 bases from V and 6 bases from J; bases unmatched to any gene: 5. The CDR3 here is CASSLGQPSEQYF. The DNA for the CDR3 is TGTGCCAGCAGTTTGGGACAGCCTTCCGAGCAGTACTTC.

V and J are TRBV7-2 and TRBJ1-1, with D possibly being TRBD1 (5 bases). V was shortened by 6 bases and J by 4 bases, with 9 bases between the two germline ends. Germline V gene data show CDR1 as SGHTA and CDR2 as FQGNSA. The CDR3 spans 12 residues. DNA of the CDR3: TGTGCCAGCAGAGCGGGGGGCACTGAAGCTTTCTTT. Amino acids: CASRAGGTEAFF.

The chain employs TRBV7-9 and TRBJ2-7; D uncertain. Trimming removed 4 bases at V and 2 bases at J, with 9 bases between. Germline loops: CDR1 SEHNR, CDR2 FQNEAQ (reference sequence). This CDR3 is 13 amino acids long. CDR3 sequence reads: CASSSGLTYEQYF. The CDR3 DNA reads as TGTGCCAGCAGCTCCGGCCTTACCTACGAGCAGTACTTC.

V and J are TRBV7-9 and TRBJ2-1; 7 bases map to TRBD2. From germline, CDR1 is SEHNR and CDR2 FQNEAQ (reference sequence). This CDR3 spans 15 amino acids. V lost 3 bases to trimming and J lost 6 bases; unmatched junction nucleotides: 8. As DNA, the CDR3 is TGTGCCAGCAGCTTCGTCAACTCGGGAGGCAATGAGCAGTTCTTC. Residues: CASSFVNSGGNEQFF.

This clonotype came up once. The chain joins TRBV27 to TRBJ2-2, with D tentatively TRBD1 (5 bases). Per germline, CDR1 MNHEY and CDR2 SMNVEV (reference sequence). Trimming pared 5 bases from V and 7 bases from J, leaving 8 bases between. This CDR3 region has 12 residues. The CDR3 spells CASSLGVGELFF. Here the CDR3 DNA reads TGTGCCAGCAGTCTAGGGGTCGGGGAGCTGTTTTTT.

The CDR3 reads CASTKGNQPQHF. Written as DNA, the CDR3 is TGTGCCAGCACCAAAGGGAATCAGCCCCAGCATTTT. The chain uses TRBV7-3 and TRBJ1-5; D remains unclear. Trimming took 7 bases from V and 4 from J, leaving 8 bases between them. Per the germline V gene, CDR1 is SGHTA and CDR2 is FQGTGA. The CDR3 loop spans 12 amino acids.

The gene calls are TRBV3-1 and TRBJ1-2; weak D call: TRBD1 (5 bases). This CDR3 spans 15 amino acids. Germline values: CDR1 LGHDT, CDR2 YNNKEL (reference sequence). Trimming pared 1 base from V and 2 bases from J, leaving 11 bases between. CDR3 residues: CASSQVLKGNYGYTF. The DNA for the CDR3 is TGTGCCAGCAGCCAAGTCCTCAAGGGGAACTATGGCTACACCTTC. Variable domain in full (rest from reference TRBV3-1 and TRBJ1-2): DTAVSQTPKYLVTQMGNDKSIKCEQNLGHDTMYWYKQDSKKFLKIMFSYNNKELIINETVPNRFSPKSPDKAHLNLHINSLELGDSAVYFCASSQVLKGNYGYTFGSGTRLTVV.

The rearrangement links TRBV12-3 or TRBV12-4 to TRBJ1-1, with D tentatively TRBD1 (6 bases). The germline V and J ends were trimmed by 6 bases and 2 bases, with 13 bases remaining between them. The CDR3 length is 14 residues. The CDR3 spells CASSLRGANTEAFF. CDR3 DNA sequence: TGTGCCAGCAGCCTCAGGGGAGCCAACACTGAAGCTTTCTTT.

This chain connects TRBV11-2 to TRBJ2-7, with 7 nucleotides matching TRBD1. With 8 bases clipped from V and 2 bases from J, the junction kept 3 bases outside the gene matches. This CDR3 spans 12 amino acids. The germline V gene encodes CDR1 SGHAT and CDR2 FQNNGV. The CDR3 loop is CASLDRTYEQYF. The CDR3 DNA is TGTGCCAGCCTGGACAGGACCTACGAGCAGTACTTC.